These 25 T cell receptor beta chains originate from one sample sequenced in a study of OX40 agonist ivuxolimab in advanced cancers. Generated by immunoSEQ multiplex PCR, the TCRdb table keeps only in-frame clones and is missing some. This table holds 100,000 to 150,000 clones, 90% found once. This specimen was CD4+ or CD8+ T cells sorted from blood, taken in a trial of the OX40 agonist ivuxolimab. Receptors were obtained from an adult with an advanced solid tumor such as melanoma, head and neck, liver or kidney cancer.

The chain carries TRBV5-4 and TRBJ1-1; no clear D gene. This CDR3 has 12 amino acids. V lost 1 base and J 1 base, leaving 2 bases between the germline ends. CDR1 and CDR2 (germline): SGHNT, YYREEE (reference sequence). The CDR3: CASSLTNTEAFF. DNA of the CDR3: TGTGCCAGCAGCTTGACGAACACTGAAGCTTTCTTT.

The chain recombines TRBV28 with TRBJ2-3, with D perhaps given as TRBD1 or TRBD2 (6 bases each). The CDR3 runs 14 residues. V lost 8 bases and J lost 0, with 12 bases in between. Germline V CDR1 and CDR2: MDHEN, SYDVKM. CDR3 sequence reads: CASSGADSTDTQYF. The CDR3 nucleotides read TGTGCCAGCTCGGGGGCGGACAGCACAGATACGCAGTATTTT.

This chain connects TRBV27 to TRBJ1-3, with D possibly being TRBD1 (6 bases). Germline CDR1 and CDR2: MNHEY and SMNVEV (reference sequence). Trimming left V 5 bases short and J 5 bases short, with 19 bases between. The CDR3 totals 16 residues. This CDR3 reads CASSLPTGSRRNTIYF. CDR3 DNA: TGTGCCAGCAGTCTGCCTACAGGGTCAAGAAGAAACACCATATATTTT.

The gene calls are TRBV7-8 and TRBJ1-1, with D hard to call. The V and J ends lost 3 bases and 4 bases respectively, with 6 bases between them. This CDR3 has 12 residues. CDR1 and CDR2 (germline): SGHVS, FQNEAQ. Here the CDR3 reads CASSFYSTEAFF. The CDR3 nucleotides read TGTGCCAGCAGCTTCTATAGCACTGAAGCTTTCTTT.

DNA for the CDR3: TGTGCCAGCAGTGACCCCGGGACTAGCAATGAGCAGTTCTTC. Its translation is CASSDPGTSNEQFF. This rearrangement joins TRBV6-4 to TRBJ2-1; 8 bases line up with TRBD2. The CDR3 totals 14 residues. Trimming cost V 2 bases and J 6 bases; bases outside gene matches: 3. Germline assignment: CDR1 MRHNA and CDR2 SNTAGT.

V gene TRBV18 combines with J gene TRBJ1-5; TRBD1 matches at 11 bases. The CDR3 covers 16 residues. Per germline, CDR1 KGHSH and CDR2 LQKENI. Losses at the gene ends were 3 bases for V and 3 bases for J; bases not matched to a gene: 4. This chain's CDR3 is CASSPGTGGHNQPQHF. The CDR3 DNA is TGTGCCAGCTCACCCGGGACAGGGGGGCACAATCAGCCCCAGCATTTT.

The chain carries TRBV7-2 and TRBJ2-2; TRBD1 matches 8 bases. CDR1 SGHTA and CDR2 FQGNSA come from the germline V gene. Trimming cost V 5 bases and J 6 bases; bases outside gene matches: 8. The CDR3 runs to 15 residues. CDR3 sequence: CASSPDRDSPGELFF. The CDR3 bases are TGTGCCAGCAGCCCGGACAGGGATTCACCCGGGGAGCTGTTTTTT.

The chain carries TRBV10-3 and TRBJ1-1; possibly TRBD1 for D (5 bases). CDR3 size: 14 residues. Trimming took off 0 bases at V and 2 bases at J, with 7 bases between the two ends. Germline V gene data show CDR1 as ENHRY and CDR2 as SYGVKD. CDR3 protein: CAISESGANTEAFF. The CDR3 DNA reads as TGTGCCATCAGTGAGTCAGGGGCCAACACTGAAGCTTTCTTT.

The chain employs TRBV7-9 and TRBJ1-2, with D unresolved. Trimming pared 0 bases from V and 2 bases from J, leaving 7 bases between. The CDR3 consists of 14 residues. Germline V gene data show CDR1 as SEHNR and CDR2 as FQNEAQ (reference sequence). As DNA, the CDR3 is TGTGCCAGCAGCTTAGCAGGGCAAAACTATGGCTACACCTTC. It specifies CASSLAGQNYGYTF. Based on the CDR3 plus reference TRBV7-9 and TRBJ1-2, the full variable domain is DTGVSQNPRHKITKRGQNVTFRCDPISEHNRLYWYRQTLGQGPEFLTYFQNEAQLEKSRLLSDRFSAERPKGSFSTLEIQRTEQGDSAMYLCASSLAGQNYGYTFGSGTRLTVV.

The chain uses TRBV18 and TRBJ1-2; the match to TRBD1 covers 9 bases. Looked up from germline, CDR1 is KGHSH and CDR2 is LQKENI. The trim removed 3 bases at V and 7 bases at J, leaving 3 bases unmatched. The CDR3 runs 13 residues. DNA for the CDR3: TGTGCCAGCTCACCTGACAGGGGGACTGGCTACACCTTC. Translation gives CASSPDRGTGYTF.

The rearrangement joins TRBV9 to TRBJ2-1; D gene ambiguous. The CDR3 loop spans 14 amino acids. The germline V gene has CDR1 SGDLS and CDR2 YYNGEE. V was cut by 3 bases and J by 2 bases, with 9 bases left in between. The CDR3 region has the DNA TGTGCCAGCAGCGGAAAAGATACCTACAATGAGCAGTTCTTC. Translating it yields CASSGKDTYNEQFF.

This chain joins TRBV5-1 and TRBJ2-1; D gene unclear. CDR3 length: 13 residues. V was clipped by 0 bases and J by 3 bases, with 4 bases between them. Germline V lookup: CDR1 SGHRS, CDR2 YFSETQ. CDR3 bases: TGCGCCAGCAGCTTGGGGAGCTACAATGAGCAGTTCTTC. This sequence encodes CASSLGSYNEQFF.

The chain combines TRBV27 with TRBJ1-1; D remains unclear. The CDR3 contains 13 residues. The germline V gene encodes CDR1 MNHEY and CDR2 SMNVEV (reference sequence). Between the trimmed V and J ends, which lost 2 bases and 11 bases, there was a span of 15 bases. CDR3 nucleotides: TGTGCCAGCAGTTTAGACCCGGGGTCGGGGGCTTTCTTT. The encoded protein is CASSLDPGSGAFF.

The chain joins TRBV9 to TRBJ2-7, with D possibly matching TRBD2 (5 bases). V lost 3 bases and J lost 5, with 12 bases in between. This CDR3 is 13 amino acids long. CDR1 SGDLS and CDR2 YYNGEE come from the germline V gene. The CDR3 loop is CASSDGGSDEQYF. In DNA, the CDR3 is TGTGCCAGCAGCGACGGAGGATCGGACGAGCAGTACTTC.

The chain recombines TRBV28 with TRBJ2-5, with 7 bases matching TRBD1. CDR1 MDHEN and CDR2 SYDVKM come from the germline V gene. Losses at the gene ends were 2 bases for V and 0 bases for J; bases not matched to a gene: 9. This CDR3 has 17 amino acids. The CDR3 sequence: CASSLRTGASYQETQYF. CDR3 in DNA: TGTGCCAGCAGTTTACGCACAGGGGCCTCCTACCAAGAGACCCAGTACTTC.

The rearrangement uses TRBV4-1 and TRBJ2-7; D possibly corresponds to TRBD2 (6 bases). The V and J ends lost 0 bases and 0 bases respectively, with 12 bases between them. Germline CDR1 MGHRA, CDR2 YSYEKL. This CDR3 has 16 residues. Here the CDR3 DNA reads TGCGCCAGCAGCCAAGATTTTCGGGGGAGCTCCTACGAGCAGTACTTC. This translates into CASSQDFRGSSYEQYF.

This chain links TRBV5-1 with TRBJ1-2, with 8 bases aligning to TRBD1. The CDR3 covers 15 residues. CDR1 is SGHRS and CDR2 is YFSETQ in the germline V gene. J was trimmed by 5 bases and V by 0 bases; bases with no gene match: 6. CDR3 DNA: TGCGCCAGCAGCTTGGAGGCAGGGGGCGGGTATGGCTACACCTTC. It translates to CASSLEAGGGYGYTF.

V is TRBV19 and J is TRBJ1-2; D gene ambiguous. The V gene lost 3 bases and the J gene lost 2 bases, with 7 bases spanning the gap. Germline V gene lookup returns CDR1 LNHDA and CDR2 SQIVND (reference sequence). The CDR3 consists of 13 residues. CDR3 nucleotides: TGTGCCAGTAGTATTTCGACAAACTATGGCTACACCTTC. Its protein is CASSISTNYGYTF.

The chain employs TRBV6-5 and TRBJ2-7; 9 bases line up with TRBD1. From germline, CDR1 is MNHEY and CDR2 SVGAGI. This CDR3 region has 14 residues. With 2 bases clipped from V and 3 bases from J, the junction kept 2 bases outside the gene matches. The DNA for the CDR3 is TGTGCCAGCAGTTACGGACAGGGGTTCTACGAGCAGTACTTC. Translating it yields CASSYGQGFYEQYF.

A word on this clone: The identical CDR3 is also encoded by other nucleotide sequences in the sample. The V gene is TRBV27, the J gene TRBJ2-7; 15 bases line up with TRBD2. Germline loops: CDR1 MNHEY, CDR2 SMNVEV (reference sequence). The V segment lost 2 bases and the J segment 0 bases; nucleotides outside the gene matches: 5. The CDR3 spans 18 residues. CDR3 residues: CASSLGLAGGPSSYEQYF. CDR3 bases: TGTGCCAGCAGTTTAGGACTAGCGGGAGGGCCCAGCTCCTACGAGCAGTACTTC.

This chain connects TRBV2 to TRBJ1-1, with 9 nucleotides matching TRBD1. The CDR3 contains 14 residues. Germline CDR1 is SNHLY and CDR2 is FYNNEI. The V gene end was trimmed by 6 bases and the J gene end by 7 bases; junction bases not matched to a gene: 9. The CDR3 spells CASRLSGQGREAFF. The CDR3 region has the DNA TGTGCCAGCAGGCTATCGGGACAGGGACGTGAAGCTTTCTTT.

This clone was observed a handful of times. The chain couples TRBV19 to TRBJ1-4; tentative D call: TRBD1 (5 bases). CDR1 is LNHDA, CDR2 SQIVND, per germline (reference sequence). CDR3 length: 16 amino acids. V was pared by 5 bases and J by 7 bases, with 20 bases between. This CDR3 reads CASSDSRVGESEKLFF. DNA of the CDR3: TGTGCCAGTAGTGATTCCAGGGTGGGCGAGAGTGAAAAACTGTTTTTT.

This chain uses TRBV7-2 with TRBJ1-1; D unclear. CDR1 is SGHTA, CDR2 FQGNSA, per germline. The CDR3 runs to 14 residues. Trimming removed 0 bases at V and 6 bases at J, with 11 bases between. CDR3 residues: CASSLAGVYSEAFF. As DNA, the CDR3 is TGTGCCAGCAGCTTAGCTGGGGTATACTCTGAAGCTTTCTTT.

The rearrangement links TRBV9 to TRBJ2-5; 10 bases are a match to TRBD2. The V gene end was trimmed by 0 bases and the J gene end by 5 bases; junction bases not matched to a gene: 4. The CDR3 is 15 residues long. The germline CDR1 and CDR2 sequences are SGDLS and YYNGEE. The CDR3 loop is CASSVASGSWETQYF. CDR3 DNA: TGTGCCAGCAGCGTAGCTAGCGGGAGTTGGGAGACCCAGTACTTC. Full variable domain (outside the CDR3, taken from reference TRBV9 and TRBJ2-5): DSGVTQTPKHLITATGQRVTLRCSPRSGDLSVYWYQQSLDQGLQFLIQYYNGEERAKGNILERFSAQQFPDLHSELNLSSLELGDSALYFCASSVASGSWETQYFGPGTRLLVL.

The rearrangement joins TRBV10-2 to TRBJ1-2; no clear D. The CDR3 is 16 residues long. V was trimmed by 2 bases and J by 2 bases, leaving 15 bases between them. Germline V gene data show CDR1 as WSHSY and CDR2 as SAAADI. The CDR3 sequence is CASSEGPGTLNYGYTF. CDR3 DNA: TGCGCCAGCAGTGAGGGGCCAGGTACTCTCAACTATGGCTACACCTTC.